This T cell receptor (beta chain) was captured in a study of T-cell memory formation after mild COVID-19. Study information: TCR clusters largely stayed donor specific. Findings and caveats of the study: Memory from before infection featured some responding clones, which suggests cross-reactive memory joined. A second wave expanding day 15 to 37 was CD4+-biased; contracting clones were balanced.

Of note for this clonotype: Antigen unknown.

Germline V gene lookup returns CDR1 MNHEY and CDR2 SVGAGI. This CDR3 contains 14 residues. V dropped 5 bases and J dropped 10; count of bases not matched to a gene: 8. cDNA libraries for TCR alpha and TCR beta, carrying sample barcodes and UMIs, came from 5'RACE with constant-segment primers. TCRdb redid the calling of the 5' RACE reads with MiXCR, one entry per CDR3 protein. Of roughly 180,000 distinct CDR3 sequences listed, less than 20% are singletons. The origin of this receptor is a man aged 18 to 29 who had mild COVID-19 (a few samples of this study predate the infection). Cell type and time point are not known. This chain links TRBV6-5 with TRBJ1-6, with 7 bases fitting TRBD1. The sample consisted of PBMCs or a T cell subset sorted from them (not recorded which). CDR3 bases: TGTGCCAGCAGTCGTCGACAGGGACAATCACCCCTCCACTTT. This sequence encodes CASSRRQGQSPLHF.